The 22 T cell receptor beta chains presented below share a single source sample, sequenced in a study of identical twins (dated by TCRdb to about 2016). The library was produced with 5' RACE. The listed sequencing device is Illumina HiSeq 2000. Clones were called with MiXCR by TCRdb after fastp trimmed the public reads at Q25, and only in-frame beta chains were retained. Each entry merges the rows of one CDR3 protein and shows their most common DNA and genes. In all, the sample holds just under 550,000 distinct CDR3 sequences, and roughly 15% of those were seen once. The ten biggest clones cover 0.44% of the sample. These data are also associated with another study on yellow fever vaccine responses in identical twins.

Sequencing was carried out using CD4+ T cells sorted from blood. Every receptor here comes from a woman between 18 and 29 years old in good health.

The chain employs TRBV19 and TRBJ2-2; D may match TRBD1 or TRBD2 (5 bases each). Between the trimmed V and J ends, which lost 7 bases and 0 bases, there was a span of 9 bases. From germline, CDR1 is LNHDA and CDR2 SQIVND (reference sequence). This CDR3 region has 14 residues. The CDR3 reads CASKGTTNTGELFF. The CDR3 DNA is TGTGCCAGTAAAGGGACCACGAACACCGGGGAGCTGTTTTTT.

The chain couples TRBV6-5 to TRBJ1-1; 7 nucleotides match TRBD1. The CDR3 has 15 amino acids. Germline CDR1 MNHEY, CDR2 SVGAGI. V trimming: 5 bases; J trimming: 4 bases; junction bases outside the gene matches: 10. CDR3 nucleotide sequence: TGTGCCAGCAGTACACGACAGGGAAGGGGCACTGAAGCTTTCTTT. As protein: CASSTRQGRGTEAFF.

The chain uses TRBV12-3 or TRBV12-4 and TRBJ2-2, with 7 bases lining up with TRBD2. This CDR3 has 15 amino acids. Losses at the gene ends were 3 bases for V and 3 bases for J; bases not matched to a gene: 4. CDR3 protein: CASSLGEGDTGELFF. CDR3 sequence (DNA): TGTGCCAGCAGTTTGGGGGAGGGAGACACCGGGGAGCTGTTTTTT.

The CDR3 loop reads CASSLSSGLAGVNEQFF. CDR3 sequence (DNA): TGTGCCAGCAGTTTATCGTCGGGACTAGCGGGAGTGAATGAGCAGTTCTTC. V and J are TRBV27 and TRBJ2-1; 14 nucleotides line up with TRBD2. Per the germline V gene, CDR1 is MNHEY and CDR2 is SMNVEV (reference sequence). CDR3 length: 17 residues. Unmatched junction bases numbered 5, after V lost 0 bases and J lost 7 bases.

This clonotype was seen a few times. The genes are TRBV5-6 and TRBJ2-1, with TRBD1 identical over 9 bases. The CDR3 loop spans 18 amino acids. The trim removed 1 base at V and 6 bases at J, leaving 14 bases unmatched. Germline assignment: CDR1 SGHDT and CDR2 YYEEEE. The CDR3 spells CASSLKPGQGLWRNEQFF. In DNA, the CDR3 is TGTGCCAGCAGCTTGAAACCGGGACAGGGTCTTTGGCGCAATGAGCAGTTCTTC.

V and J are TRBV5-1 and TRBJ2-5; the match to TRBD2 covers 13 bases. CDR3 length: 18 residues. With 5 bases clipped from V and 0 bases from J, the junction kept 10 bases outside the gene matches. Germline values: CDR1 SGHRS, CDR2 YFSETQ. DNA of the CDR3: TGCGCCAGCAGTAAGCGACTAGCGGGAGGAGGAGACCAAGAGACCCAGTACTTC. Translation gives CASSKRLAGGGDQETQYF. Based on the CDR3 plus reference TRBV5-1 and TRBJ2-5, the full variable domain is KAGVTQTPRYLIKTRGQQVTLSCSPISGHRSVSWYQQTPGQGLQFLFEYFSETQRNKGNFPGRFSGRQFSNSRSEMNVSTLELGDSALYLCASSKRLAGGGDQETQYFGPGTRLLVL.

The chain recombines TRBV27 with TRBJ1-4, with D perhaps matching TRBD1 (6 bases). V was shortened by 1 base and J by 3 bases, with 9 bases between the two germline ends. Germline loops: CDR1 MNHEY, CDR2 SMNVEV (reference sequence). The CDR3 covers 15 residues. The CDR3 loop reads CASSLLGAPNEKLFF. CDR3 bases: TGTGCCAGCAGTTTATTGGGGGCGCCTAATGAAAAACTGTTTTTT.

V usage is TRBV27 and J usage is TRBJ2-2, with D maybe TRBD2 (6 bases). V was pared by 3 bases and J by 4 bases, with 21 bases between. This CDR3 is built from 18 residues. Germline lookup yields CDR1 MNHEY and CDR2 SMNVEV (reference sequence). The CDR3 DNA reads TGTGCCAGCAGTTTGGGGACGGTCGGGAGTCGGGCCACCGGGGAGCTGTTTTTT. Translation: CASSLGTVGSRATGELFF.

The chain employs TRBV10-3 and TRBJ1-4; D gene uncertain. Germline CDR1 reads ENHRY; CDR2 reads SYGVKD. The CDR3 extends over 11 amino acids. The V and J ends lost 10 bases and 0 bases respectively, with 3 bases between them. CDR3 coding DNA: TGTGCCACTGCAACTAATGAAAAACTGTTTTTT. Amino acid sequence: CATATNEKLFF.

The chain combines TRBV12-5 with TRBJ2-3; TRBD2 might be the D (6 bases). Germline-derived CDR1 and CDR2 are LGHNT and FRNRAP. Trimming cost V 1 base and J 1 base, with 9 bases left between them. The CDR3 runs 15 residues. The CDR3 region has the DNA TGTGCTAGTGGTTTGGGACTAGTTGGCACAGATACGCAGTATTTT. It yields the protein CASGLGLVGTDTQYF. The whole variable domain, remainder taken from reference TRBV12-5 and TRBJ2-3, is DARVTQTPRHKVTEMGQEVTMRCQPILGHNTVFWYRQTMMQGLELLAYFRNRAPLDDSGMPKDRFSAEMPDATLATLKIQPSEPRDSAVYFCASGLGLVGTDTQYFGPGTRLTVL.

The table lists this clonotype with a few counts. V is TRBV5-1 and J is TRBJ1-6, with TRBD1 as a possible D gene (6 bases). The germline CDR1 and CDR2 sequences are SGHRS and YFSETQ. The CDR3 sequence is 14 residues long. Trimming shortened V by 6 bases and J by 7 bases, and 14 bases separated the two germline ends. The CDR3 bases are TGCGCCAGCACCGTAGGGGGTGGGAATTCACCCCTCCACTTT. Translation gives CASTVGGGNSPLHF.

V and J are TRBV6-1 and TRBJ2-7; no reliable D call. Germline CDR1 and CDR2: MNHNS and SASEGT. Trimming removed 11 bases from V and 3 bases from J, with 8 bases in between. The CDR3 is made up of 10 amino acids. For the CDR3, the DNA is TGTGCCGCGGCTAGCTACGAGCAGTACTTC. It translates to CAAASYEQYF.

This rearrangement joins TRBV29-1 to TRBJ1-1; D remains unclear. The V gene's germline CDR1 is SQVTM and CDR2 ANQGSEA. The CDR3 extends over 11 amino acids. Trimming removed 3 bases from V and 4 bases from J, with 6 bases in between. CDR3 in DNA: TGCAGCGTTGACTATCGCACTGAAGCTTTCTTT. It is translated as CSVDYRTEAFF.

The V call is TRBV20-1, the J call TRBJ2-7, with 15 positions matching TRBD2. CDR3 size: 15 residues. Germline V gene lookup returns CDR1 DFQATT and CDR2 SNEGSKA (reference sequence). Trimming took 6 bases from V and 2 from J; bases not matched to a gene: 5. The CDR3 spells CSAPGLAGGPYEQYF. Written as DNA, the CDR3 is TGCAGTGCACCTGGACTAGCGGGAGGGCCCTACGAGCAGTACTTC.

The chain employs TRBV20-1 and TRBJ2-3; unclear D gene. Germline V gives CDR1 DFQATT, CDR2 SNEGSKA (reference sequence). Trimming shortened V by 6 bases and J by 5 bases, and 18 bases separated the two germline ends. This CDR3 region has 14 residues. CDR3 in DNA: TGCAGTGCAGTGGGGTCCCACCCCGGAGATACGCAGTATTTT. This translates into CSAVGSHPGDTQYF.

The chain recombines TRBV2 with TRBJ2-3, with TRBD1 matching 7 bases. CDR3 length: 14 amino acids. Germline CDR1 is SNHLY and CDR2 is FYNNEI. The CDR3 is CAMNGQGGTDTQYF. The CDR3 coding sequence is TGTGCAATGAATGGCCAGGGGGGCACAGATACGCAGTATTTT.

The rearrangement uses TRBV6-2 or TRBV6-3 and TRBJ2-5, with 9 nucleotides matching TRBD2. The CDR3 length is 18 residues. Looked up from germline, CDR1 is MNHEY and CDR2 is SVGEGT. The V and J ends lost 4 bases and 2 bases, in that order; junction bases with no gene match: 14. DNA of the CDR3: TGTGCCAGCAGTTTCTTCGGACTAGCGAGCTTGGGTCAAGAGACCCAGTACTTC. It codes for CASSFFGLASLGQETQYF.

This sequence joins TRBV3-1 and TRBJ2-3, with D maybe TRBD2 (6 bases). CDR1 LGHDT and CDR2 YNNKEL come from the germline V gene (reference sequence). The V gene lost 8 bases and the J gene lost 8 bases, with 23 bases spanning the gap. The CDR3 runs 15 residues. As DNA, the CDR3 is TGTGCCAGCGTTCCCCGGGACTTCGACGCGTTTACGCAGTATTTT. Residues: CASVPRDFDAFTQYF.

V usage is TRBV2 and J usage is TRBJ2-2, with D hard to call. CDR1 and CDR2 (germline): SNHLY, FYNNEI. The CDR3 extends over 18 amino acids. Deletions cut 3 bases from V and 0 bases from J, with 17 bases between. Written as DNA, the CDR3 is TGTGCCAGCAGTGACCGCACACCGGGCTCCGCGAACACCGGGGAGCTGTTTTTT. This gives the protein CASSDRTPGSANTGELFF.

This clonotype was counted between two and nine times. CDR3 in DNA: TGTGCCAGCAGTGGGGTAGCCAAAAACATTCAGTACTTC. Protein sequence: CASSGVAKNIQYF. The chain is built from TRBV6-1 and TRBJ2-4; no reliable D call. V lost 4 bases and J lost 0, with 4 bases in between. The length of the CDR3 is 13 residues. Germline CDR1 and CDR2: MNHNS and SASEGT.

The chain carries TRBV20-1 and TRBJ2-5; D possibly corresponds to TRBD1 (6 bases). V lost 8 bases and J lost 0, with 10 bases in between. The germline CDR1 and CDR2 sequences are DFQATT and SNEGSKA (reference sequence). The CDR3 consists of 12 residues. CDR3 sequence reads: CSSQGYQETQYF. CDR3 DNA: TGCAGTTCTCAGGGGTACCAAGAGACCCAGTACTTC.

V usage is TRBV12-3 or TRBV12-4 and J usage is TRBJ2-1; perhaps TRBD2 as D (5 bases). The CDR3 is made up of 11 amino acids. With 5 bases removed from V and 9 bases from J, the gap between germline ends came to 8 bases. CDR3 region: CASSKDSEQFF. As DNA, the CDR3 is TGTGCCAGCAGTAAGGACTCTGAGCAGTTCTTC.